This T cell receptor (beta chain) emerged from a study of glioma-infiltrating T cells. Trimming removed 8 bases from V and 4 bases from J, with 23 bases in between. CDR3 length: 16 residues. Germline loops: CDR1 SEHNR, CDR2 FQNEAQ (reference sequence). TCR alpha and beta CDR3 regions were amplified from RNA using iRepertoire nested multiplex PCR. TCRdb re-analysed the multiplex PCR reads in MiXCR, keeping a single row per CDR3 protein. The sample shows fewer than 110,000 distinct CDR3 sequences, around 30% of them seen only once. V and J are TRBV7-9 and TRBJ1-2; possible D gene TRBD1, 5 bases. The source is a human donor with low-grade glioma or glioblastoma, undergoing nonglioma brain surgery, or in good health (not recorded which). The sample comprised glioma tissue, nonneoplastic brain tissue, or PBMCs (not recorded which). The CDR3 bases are TGTGCCAGCGGTAAAATACCGGGACCTACTGTCTATGGCTACACCTTC. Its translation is CASGKIPGPTVYGYTF.